These 10 T cell receptor beta chains originate from one sample sequenced in a study of blood T cell repertoires in COVID-19. The table came from immunoSEQ multiplex PCR; TCRdb's copy has only in-frame clones and leaves some out. In the table there are 150,000 to 200,000 clones, 80% to 90% of which are singletons. Sequencing was carried out using peripheral blood. These receptors were taken from a human donor with active or convalescent COVID-19. The donor label of this sample is uncertain.

The V and J genes are TRBV30 and TRBJ2-1; TRBD2 aligns across 9 bases. The CDR3 length is 18 residues. The germline V gene has CDR1 GTSNPN and CDR2 SVGIG (reference sequence). With V trimmed by 3 bases and J by 3 bases, 15 bases remained unmatched. CDR3 sequence (DNA): TGTGCCTGGAGCGTTCGTTGGAGCGGGAGGAGGGGCTACAATGAGCAGTTCTTC. It yields the protein CAWSVRWSGRRGYNEQFF.

This clone was picked up one time. The chain combines TRBV6-1 with TRBJ1-2, with 9 bases lining up with TRBD1. Per germline, CDR1 MNHNS and CDR2 SASEGT. This CDR3 has 15 residues. J lost 4 bases, V lost 1 base, and 4 bases had no gene match. Here the CDR3 reads CASSEGGQGGYGYTF. The CDR3 DNA sequence: TGTGCCAGCAGTGAAGGGGGACAGGGTGGCTATGGCTACACCTTC.

This chain connects TRBV19 to TRBJ1-1; tentative D call: TRBD1 (5 bases). CDR3 length: 14 amino acids. The V end lost 6 bases, the J end lost 4 bases, and 15 bases lay between the germline ends. The germline CDR1 and CDR2 sequences are LNHDA and SQIVND (reference sequence). CDR3 DNA: TGTGCCAGTAGAGGTTCGGCCAGGGCCACTGAAGCTTTCTTT. Residues: CASRGSARATEAFF.

This rearrangement joins TRBV18 to TRBJ2-3, with TRBD1 as a possible D gene (5 bases). Trimming took off 3 bases at V and 1 base at J, with 11 bases between the two ends. CDR3 length: 15 residues. Germline loops: CDR1 KGHSH, CDR2 LQKENI. The CDR3 loop is CASSPSWGGTDTQYF. Here the CDR3 DNA reads TGTGCCAGCTCACCCTCCTGGGGCGGCACAGATACGCAGTATTTT.

The J gene is TRBJ2-2, the V gene TRBV3-1 (or the pseudogene TRBV3-2); D is uncertain. The V gene's germline CDR1 is LGHDT and CDR2 YNNKEL (reference sequence). The CDR3 runs 15 residues. Trimming removed 0 bases from V and 4 bases from J, with 9 bases in between. Here the CDR3 DNA reads TGTGCCAGCAGCCAAGAATCAACTTTCACCGGGGAGCTGTTTTTT. This translates into CASSQESTFTGELFF.

The rearrangement links TRBV24-1 to TRBJ2-5; tentative D call: TRBD2 (6 bases). The CDR3 extends over 18 amino acids. V was cut by 1 base and J by 2 bases, with 19 bases left in between. Germline V gives CDR1 KGHDR, CDR2 SFDVKD. The CDR3 DNA follows: TGTGCCACCAGTGATTTAGACTCACTCGGGGGTTATCAAGAGACCCAGTACTTC. Encoded protein: CATSDLDSLGGYQETQYF.

The rearrangement joins TRBV5-1 to TRBJ2-5; D is perhaps TRBD2 (6 bases). CDR1 and CDR2 from the germline V gene are SGHRS and YFSETQ. The CDR3 extends over 13 amino acids. V dropped 5 bases and J dropped 3 bases, with 11 bases sitting between them. The chain's CDR3 is CASRRGGEETQYF. In DNA, the CDR3 is TGCGCCAGCAGACGAGGCGGGGAAGAGACCCAGTACTTC. Together with reference TRBV5-1 and TRBJ2-5, the CDR3 gives the full variable domain: KAGVTQTPRYLIKTRGQQVTLSCSPISGHRSVSWYQQTPGQGLQFLFEYFSETQRNKGNFPGRFSGRQFSNSRSEMNVSTLELGDSALYLCASRRGGEETQYFGPGTRLLVL.

V is TRBV18 and J is TRBJ1-2; 7 positions agree with TRBD1. The trim removed 2 bases at V and 7 bases at J, leaving 7 bases unmatched. This CDR3 contains 14 residues. Looked up from germline, CDR1 is KGHSH and CDR2 is LQKENI. CDR3 protein: CASSPLEQGSGYTF. The DNA of the CDR3 is TGTGCCAGCTCACCATTGGAACAGGGGTCTGGCTACACCTTC. The entire variable domain, with the rest obtained from reference TRBV18 and TRBJ1-2, is as follows: NAGVMQNPRHLVRRRGQEARLRCSPMKGHSHVYWYRQLPEEGLKFMVYLQKENIIDESGMPKERFSAEFPKEGPSILRIQQVVRGDSAAYFCASSPLEQGSGYTFGSGTRLTVV.

This chain connects TRBV5-1 to TRBJ2-1; TRBD1 agrees at 10 bases. The CDR3 has 16 amino acids. V was pared by 3 bases and J by 10 bases, with 13 bases of the junction left unmatched. Germline V gene data show CDR1 as SGHRS and CDR2 as YFSETQ. The CDR3: CASSSPRTTGGAEQFF. DNA for the CDR3: TGCGCCAGCAGCTCGCCCCGAACGACAGGGGGCGCCGAGCAGTTCTTC. The variable domain in full, completed from reference TRBV5-1 and TRBJ2-1, reads KAGVTQTPRYLIKTRGQQVTLSCSPISGHRSVSWYQQTPGQGLQFLFEYFSETQRNKGNFPGRFSGRQFSNSRSEMNVSTLELGDSALYLCASSSPRTTGGAEQFFGPGTRLTVL.

V is TRBV9 and J is TRBJ2-1, with 9 bases that match TRBD1. The CDR3 runs 15 residues. V lost 0 bases to trimming and J lost 9 bases; unmatched junction nucleotides: 7. Germline V gives CDR1 SGDLS, CDR2 YYNGEE. Written as DNA, the CDR3 is TGTGCCAGCAGCGTAGGAGGGGACAGGGTGGGTGAGCAGTTCTTC. It translates to CASSVGGDRVGEQFF.